One and the same sample provided the 27 T cell receptor beta chains below, sequenced in a study of OX40 agonist ivuxolimab in advanced cancers. The library was obtained by the immunoSEQ multiplex PCR assay. TCRdb took this table from immuneACCESS and kept in-frame rearrangements with V and J called. Such tables lack part of the clones; where checked against another copy, unresolved V genes explain under half of the gap, and the rest is unexplained. The sample table lists roughly 24,000 clones, less than 90% of them with a count of one. About a sixth of the sample rests with the top ten. The material sequenced was CD4+ or CD8+ T cells sorted from blood, taken in a trial of the OX40 agonist ivuxolimab. The receptors stem from an adult with an advanced solid tumor such as melanoma, head and neck, liver or kidney cancer.

This chain connects TRBV7-9 to TRBJ2-5, with a possible D match to TRBD2 (6 bases). The better agreement between TRBJ2-7 and the DNA end casts doubt on the J call. Germline V gives CDR1 SEHNR, CDR2 FQNEAQ (reference sequence). The CDR3 runs 14 residues. For the CDR3, the DNA is TGTGCCAGCGTCGCCACGGGGGTTAAGTACGAGCAGTACTTC. Its translation is CASVATGVKYEQYF.

The V call is TRBV19, the J call TRBJ2-1; D uncertain. This CDR3 region has 11 residues. The V gene lost 5 bases and the J gene lost 4 bases, with 3 bases spanning the gap. Germline assignment: CDR1 LNHDA and CDR2 SQIVND (reference sequence). The CDR3 sequence: CASSLYNEQFF. The CDR3 nucleotides read TGTGCCAGTAGTCTGTACAATGAGCAGTTCTTC.

Points on this clone: A read error may account for a junction end that differs from germline. The V and J genes are TRBV19 and TRBJ1-6; TRBD1 matches 8 bases. CDR3 length: 15 residues. Germline CDR1 reads LNHDA; CDR2 reads SQIVND (reference sequence). CDR3 amino acids: CASSMTGDPHSPLHF. CDR3 DNA: TGTGCCAGTAGTATGACAGGGGATCCTCATTCGCCCCTCCACTTT. Supplemented by reference TRBV19 and TRBJ1-6, the full variable domain reads DGGITQSPKYLFRKEGQNVTLSCEQNLNHDAMYWYRQDPGQGLRLIYYSQIVNDFQKGDIAEGYSVSREKKESFPLTVTSAQKNPTAFYLCASSMTGDPHSPLHFGNGTRLTVT.

V gene TRBV4-2 combines with J gene TRBJ1-1; tentatively, D is TRBD1 (6 bases). The CDR3 loop spans 15 amino acids. Trimming pared 3 bases from V and 4 bases from J, leaving 15 bases between. Germline V gene sequence: CDR1 LGHNA, CDR2 YNFKEQ. CDR3 bases: TGTGCCAGCAGCCAGGACCTCGGGGGCGGCACTGAAGCTTTCTTT. This codes for CASSQDLGGGTEAFF.

The genes are TRBV5-8 and TRBJ1-2, with 9 bases lining up with TRBD1. Germline V gene sequence: CDR1 SGHTS, CDR2 YDEGEE. V dropped 4 bases and J dropped 1; count of bases not matched to a gene: 8. The length of the CDR3 is 16 residues. The CDR3 reads CASSHVGTGINYGYTF. In nucleotides, the CDR3 is TGTGCCAGCAGCCACGTGGGGACAGGGATTAACTATGGCTACACCTTC.

The table lists this clone with a few counts. The chain couples TRBV2 to TRBJ1-5; D is ambiguous. The V end was cut by 7 bases, the J end by 3 bases, with 13 bases between. Germline CDR1 is SNHLY and CDR2 is FYNNEI. The length of the CDR3 is 14 residues. CDR3: CASNGPSDNQPQHF. The CDR3 nucleotides are TGTGCCAGCAACGGACCGTCGGACAATCAGCCCCAGCATTTT. Together with reference TRBV2 and TRBJ1-5, the CDR3 gives the full variable domain: EPEVTQTPSHQVTQMGQEVILRCVPISNHLYFYWYRQILGQKVEFLVSFYNNEISEKSEIFDDQFSVERPDGSNFTLKIRSTKLEDSAMYFCASNGPSDNQPQHFGDGTRLSIL.

The chain uses TRBV10-3 and TRBJ2-5; D remains unclear. Trimming removed 2 bases from V and 1 base from J, with 5 bases in between. There are 13 residues in the CDR3. CDR1 ENHRY and CDR2 SYGVKD come from the germline V gene. The CDR3 DNA is TGTGCCATCAGTGAGCGACCCCAAGAGACCCAGTACTTC. Translated, it gives CAISERPQETQYF.

This sequence joins TRBV13 and TRBJ2-2; 10 nucleotides agree with TRBD2. Germline loops: CDR1 PRHDT, CDR2 FYEKMQ (reference sequence). CDR3 size: 15 residues. The V gene end was trimmed by 5 bases and the J gene end by 4 bases; junction bases not matched to a gene: 4. The CDR3 DNA reads TGTGCCAGCAGCCCAGCGGGAGGGTCCACCGGGGAGCTGTTTTTT. Amino acids: CASSPAGGSTGELFF. The full variable domain, its missing parts supplied by reference TRBV13 and TRBJ2-2, is AAGVIQSPRHLIKEKRETATLKCYPIPRHDTVYWYQQGPGQDPQFLISFYEKMQSDKGSIPDRFSAQQFSDYHSELNMSSLELGDSALYFCASSPAGGSTGELFFGEGSRLTVL.

The chain uses TRBV19 and TRBJ1-5; D perhaps matches TRBD1 (5 bases). Trimming pared 3 bases from V and 9 bases from J, leaving 15 bases between. The CDR3 has 14 amino acids. Germline CDR1 LNHDA, CDR2 SQIVND (reference sequence). This chain's CDR3 is CASSIQGAPSPQHF. The CDR3 DNA follows: TGTGCCAGTAGTATTCAAGGGGCCCCCTCGCCCCAGCATTTT.

The chain links TRBV7-9 to TRBJ1-1; D ambiguous. Germline V gene sequence: CDR1 SEHNR, CDR2 FQNEAQ (reference sequence). Trimming removed 6 bases at V and 1 base at J, with 9 bases between. CDR3 length: 13 amino acids. The CDR3 nucleotides read TGTGCCAGCAGTTATGCAGGGAACACTGAAGCTTTCTTT. This codes for CASSYAGNTEAFF.

This chain links TRBV7-2 with TRBJ2-2; D is ambiguous. Trimming left V 5 bases short and J 13 bases short, with 14 bases between. Germline CDR1 is SGHTA and CDR2 is FQGNSA. The CDR3 spans 12 residues. This chain's CDR3 is CASSPAPTGLFF. The DNA for the CDR3 is TGTGCCAGCAGCCCCGCCCCGACGGGGCTGTTTTTT.

V is TRBV5-4 and J is TRBJ2-6, with D perhaps TRBD2 (5 bases). This CDR3 has 15 residues. The ends were cut back, 2 bases at V and 2 bases at J, with 8 bases in the middle. Germline V gene data show CDR1 as SGHNT and CDR2 as YYREEE (reference sequence). CDR3 in DNA: TGTGCCAGCAGCTTCCTAGCCGCTGGGGCCAACGTCCTGACTTTC. Amino acid sequence: CASSFLAAGANVLTF. The complete variable domain, with remaining parts taken from reference TRBV5-4 and TRBJ2-6, reads ETGVTQSPTHLIKTRGQQVTLRCSSQSGHNTVSWYQQALGQGPQFIFQYYREEENGRGNFPPRFSGLQFPNYSSELNVNALELDDSALYLCASSFLAAGANVLTFGAGSRLTVL.

This clone counts as medium-sized (0.01 to 0.1%). The V and J genes are TRBV27 and TRBJ2-7; 7 positions match TRBD1. CDR3 length: 12 amino acids. CDR1 MNHEY and CDR2 SMNVEV come from the germline V gene (reference sequence). CDR3 DNA sequence: TGTGCTAGCGAGGGGGCCAACTACGAGCAGTACTTC. Translated: CASEGANYEQYF.

The chain carries TRBV9 and TRBJ2-3; TRBD2 is a possible D gene (6 bases). The CDR3 sequence is 16 residues long. The V gene lost 0 bases and the J gene lost 2 bases, with 13 bases spanning the gap. Germline V gene data show CDR1 as SGDLS and CDR2 as YYNGEE. CDR3 in amino acids: CASSVEAGVDTDTQYF. The CDR3 DNA is TGTGCCAGCAGCGTAGAAGCGGGCGTTGACACAGATACGCAGTATTTT. The full variable domain, completed using reference TRBV9 and TRBJ2-3, is DSGVTQTPKHLITATGQRVTLRCSPRSGDLSVYWYQQSLDQGLQFLIQYYNGEERAKGNILERFSAQQFPDLHSELNLSSLELGDSALYFCASSVEAGVDTDTQYFGPGTRLTVL.

This clone was found once. This chain connects TRBV6-6 to TRBJ1-2; D is possibly TRBD1 (6 bases). CDR1 and CDR2 from the germline V gene are MNHNY and SVGAGI (reference sequence). The CDR3 extends over 13 amino acids. Trimming removed 10 bases from V and 3 bases from J, with 15 bases in between. The CDR3 sequence is CATMDRAYYGYTF. In DNA, the CDR3 is TGTGCCACTATGGACAGAGCCTACTATGGCTACACCTTC.

The rearrangement links TRBV5-4 to TRBJ1-4; no definite D call. The germline CDR1 and CDR2 sequences are SGHNT and YYREEE (reference sequence). This CDR3 is built from 20 residues. V lost 0 bases, J lost 4 bases, and 25 bases lay in between. The CDR3, as DNA: TGTGCCAGCAGCTTGGTCCCCCGGGGTCCCCCTCAGAGCCATAATGAAAAACTGTTTTTT. This translates into CASSLVPRGPPQSHNEKLFF.

This chain uses TRBV9 with TRBJ1-6; 7 bases line up with TRBD1. The germline V gene has CDR1 SGDLS and CDR2 YYNGEE. V was pared by 4 bases and J by 4 bases, with 5 bases of the junction left unmatched. The CDR3 loop spans 15 amino acids. The CDR3 spells CASSSQTGYNSPLHF. The CDR3, as DNA: TGTGCCAGCAGCTCACAGACAGGGTATAATTCACCCCTCCACTTT.

The rearrangement links TRBV5-4 to TRBJ2-5; D possibly matches TRBD1 or TRBD2 (5 bases each). The CDR3 covers 16 residues. Germline CDR1 reads SGHNT; CDR2 reads YYREEE (reference sequence). Deletions cut 2 bases from V and 3 bases from J, with 17 bases between. In DNA, the CDR3 is TGTGCCAGCAGCTTCCAGATGGGGGATGGCGAAGAGACCCAGTACTTC. Protein: CASSFQMGDGEETQYF.

The chain recombines TRBV15 with TRBJ2-1; D not certain. V lost 4 bases and J 3 bases, leaving 13 bases between the germline ends. The CDR3 spans 15 residues. The germline CDR1 and CDR2 sequences are LNHNV and YYDKDF (reference sequence). CDR3 sequence: CATSKLRAYYNEQFF. DNA for the CDR3: TGTGCCACCAGCAAATTACGGGCCTACTACAATGAGCAGTTCTTC.

The chain carries TRBV2 and TRBJ2-2, with no clear D. The CDR3 runs to 13 residues. V shed 6 bases and J shed 4 bases, with 9 bases lying between them. Per the germline V gene, CDR1 is SNHLY and CDR2 is FYNNEI. CDR3 amino acids: CASRPEGTGELFF. As DNA, the CDR3 is TGTGCCAGCAGGCCGGAAGGCACCGGGGAGCTGTTTTTT.

The V gene is TRBV6-5, the J gene TRBJ1-5, with TRBD1 as a possible D gene (6 bases). The CDR3 has 15 residues. The germline CDR1 and CDR2 sequences are MNHEY and SVGAGI. Trimming left V 5 bases short and J 2 bases short, with 13 bases between. CDR3 bases: TGTGCCAGCAGTCTCTTAGGGGGTGGCAATCAGCCCCAGCATTTT. Translating gives CASSLLGGGNQPQHF.

The chain links TRBV15 to TRBJ2-5; possible D gene TRBD2, 6 bases. Germline CDR1 LNHNV, CDR2 YYDKDF (reference sequence). V lost 3 bases, J lost 4 bases, and 15 bases lay in between. There are 15 residues in the CDR3. The CDR3 nucleotides are TGTGCCACCAGCAGGCAGACTAGAAACTTAGAGACCCAGTACTTC. Amino acid sequence: CATSRQTRNLETQYF.

This chain uses TRBV19 with TRBJ1-1; tentatively, D is TRBD1 (6 bases). The CDR3 spans 16 residues. CDR1 is LNHDA and CDR2 is SQIVND in the germline V gene (reference sequence). Trimming pared 5 bases from V and 1 base from J, leaving 17 bases between. CDR3 loop: CASSPRGGPRNTEAFF. In DNA form, the CDR3 reads TGTGCCAGTAGTCCCCGTGGGGGGCCGCGGAACACTGAAGCTTTCTTT. Together with reference TRBV19 and TRBJ1-1, the CDR3 gives the full variable domain: DGGITQSPKYLFRKEGQNVTLSCEQNLNHDAMYWYRQDPGQGLRLIYYSQIVNDFQKGDIAEGYSVSREKKESFPLTVTSAQKNPTAFYLCASSPRGGPRNTEAFFGQGTRLTVV.

The chain is built from TRBV6-4 and TRBJ2-3; perhaps TRBD1 as D (6 bases). This CDR3 has 14 residues. Germline values: CDR1 MRHNA, CDR2 SNTAGT. V lost 6 bases and J 3 bases, leaving 13 bases between the germline ends. The CDR3 region has the DNA TGTGCCAGCAGCCTAGGACAGCCAACAGATACGCAGTATTTT. The encoded protein is CASSLGQPTDTQYF.

The V and J genes are TRBV7-9 and TRBJ2-7; TRBD1 matches at 8 bases. The CDR3 covers 13 residues. V was pared by 2 bases and J by 6 bases, with 3 bases of the junction left unmatched. Per germline, CDR1 SEHNR and CDR2 FQNEAQ (reference sequence). The CDR3 loop reads CASSLQGAAEQYF. CDR3 sequence (DNA): TGTGCCAGCAGCTTACAGGGGGCGGCCGAGCAGTACTTC.

The V gene is TRBV7-2, the J gene TRBJ2-7; the D gene is possibly TRBD2 (6 bases). This CDR3 comprises 14 residues. Germline V gives CDR1 SGHTA, CDR2 FQGNSA. The V end lost 2 bases, the J end lost 7 bases, and 15 bases lay between the germline ends. This CDR3 is CASSLSWGVGEQYF. The CDR3 nucleotides are TGTGCCAGCAGCTTATCGTGGGGGGTAGGGGAGCAGTACTTC.

The V gene is TRBV19, the J gene TRBJ2-2; no reliable D call. Trimming shortened V by 3 bases and J by 6 bases, and 2 bases separated the two germline ends. The CDR3 has 11 amino acids. Germline V gene lookup returns CDR1 LNHDA and CDR2 SQIVND (reference sequence). Here the CDR3 reads CASSMPGELFF. The CDR3 DNA is TGTGCCAGTAGTATGCCCGGGGAGCTGTTTTTT.